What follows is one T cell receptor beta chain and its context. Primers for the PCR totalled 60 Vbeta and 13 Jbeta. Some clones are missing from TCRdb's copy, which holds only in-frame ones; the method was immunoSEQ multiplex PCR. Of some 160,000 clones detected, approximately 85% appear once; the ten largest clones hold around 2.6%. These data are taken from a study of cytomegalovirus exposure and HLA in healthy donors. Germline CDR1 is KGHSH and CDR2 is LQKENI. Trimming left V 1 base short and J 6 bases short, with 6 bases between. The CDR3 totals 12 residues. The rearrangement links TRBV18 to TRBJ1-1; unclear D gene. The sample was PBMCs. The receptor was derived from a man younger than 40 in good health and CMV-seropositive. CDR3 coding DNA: TGTGCCAGCTCACCACTAATCTCTGAAGCTTTCTTT. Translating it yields CASSPLISEAFF.